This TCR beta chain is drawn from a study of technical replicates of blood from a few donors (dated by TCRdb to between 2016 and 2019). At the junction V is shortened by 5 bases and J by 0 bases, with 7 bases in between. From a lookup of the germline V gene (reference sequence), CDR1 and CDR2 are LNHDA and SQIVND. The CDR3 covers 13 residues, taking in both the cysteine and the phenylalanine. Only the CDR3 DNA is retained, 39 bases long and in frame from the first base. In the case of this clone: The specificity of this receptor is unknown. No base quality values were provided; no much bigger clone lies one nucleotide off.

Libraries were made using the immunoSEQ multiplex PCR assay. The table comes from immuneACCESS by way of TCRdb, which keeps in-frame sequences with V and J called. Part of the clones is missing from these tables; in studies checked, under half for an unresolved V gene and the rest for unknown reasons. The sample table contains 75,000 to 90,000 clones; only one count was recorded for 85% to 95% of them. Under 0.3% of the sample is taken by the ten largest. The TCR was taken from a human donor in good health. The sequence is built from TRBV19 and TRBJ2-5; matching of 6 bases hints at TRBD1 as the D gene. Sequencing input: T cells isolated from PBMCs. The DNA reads TGTGCCAGTAGTGGGGACAACCAAGAGACCCAGTACTTC. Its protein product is CASSGDNQETQYF.